The TCR beta chain described here comes from a study of blood T cell repertoires in COVID-19. Across the study: Material from acute and convalescent COVID-19 was sourced from the United States, Italy and Spain.

The data were produced by immunoSEQ multiplex PCR, yet TCRdb's version contains in-frame clones alone and is incomplete. The table shows about 310,000 clones, with around 85% occurring only once. CDR1 and CDR2 from the germline V gene are WNHNN and SYGVQD (reference sequence). V was cut by 2 bases and J by 0 bases, with 20 bases left in between. The CDR3 sequence is 18 residues long. Participants' own reports of clinical history determined their cohort assignment. The receptor comes from a woman under 40 who had been exposed to COVID-19. V is TRBV10-1 and J is TRBJ2-7, with D possibly being TRBD2 (5 bases). Sequencing used PBMCs or T cells enriched from blood (not recorded which). The CDR3 loop is CASSEVIQAVQSSYEQYF. The DNA for the CDR3 is TGCGCCAGCAGTGAGGTAATCCAAGCGGTACAGAGCTCCTACGAGCAGTACTTC.